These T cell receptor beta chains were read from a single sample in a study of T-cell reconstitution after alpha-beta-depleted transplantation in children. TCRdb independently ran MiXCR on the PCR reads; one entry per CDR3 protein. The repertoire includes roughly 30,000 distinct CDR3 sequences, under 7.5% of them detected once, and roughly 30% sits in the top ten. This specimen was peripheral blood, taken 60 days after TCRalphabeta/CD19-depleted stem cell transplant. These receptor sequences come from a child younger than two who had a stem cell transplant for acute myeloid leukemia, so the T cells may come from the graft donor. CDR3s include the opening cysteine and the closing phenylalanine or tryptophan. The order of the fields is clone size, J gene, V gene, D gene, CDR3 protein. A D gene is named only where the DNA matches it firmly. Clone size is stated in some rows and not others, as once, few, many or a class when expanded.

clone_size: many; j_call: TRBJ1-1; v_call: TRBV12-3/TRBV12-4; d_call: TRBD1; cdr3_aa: CASSNRDRGPGTEAFF
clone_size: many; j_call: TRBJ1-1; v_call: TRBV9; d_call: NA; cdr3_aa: CASTLGSRMNTEAFF
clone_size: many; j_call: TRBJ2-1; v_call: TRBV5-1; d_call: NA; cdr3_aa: CASSLAGPGSYNEQFF
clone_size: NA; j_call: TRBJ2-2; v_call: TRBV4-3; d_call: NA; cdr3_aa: CASSHGWGRTGELFF
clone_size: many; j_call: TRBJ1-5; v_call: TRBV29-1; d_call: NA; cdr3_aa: CSVGAASNQPQHF
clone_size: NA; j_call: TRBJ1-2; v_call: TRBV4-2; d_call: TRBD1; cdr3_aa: CAMSPGTACYGYTF
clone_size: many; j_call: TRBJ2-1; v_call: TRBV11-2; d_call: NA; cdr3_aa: CASSFGVTEQFF
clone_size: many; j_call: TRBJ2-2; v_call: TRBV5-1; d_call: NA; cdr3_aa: CASSLGRLNTGELFF
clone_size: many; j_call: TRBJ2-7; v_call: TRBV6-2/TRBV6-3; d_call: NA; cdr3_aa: CASSYSMVADEQYF
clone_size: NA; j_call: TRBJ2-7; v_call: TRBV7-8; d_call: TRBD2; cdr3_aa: CASSLPGLAGTYEQYF
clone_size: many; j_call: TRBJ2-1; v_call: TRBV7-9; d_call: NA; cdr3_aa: CASSQGTTPFF
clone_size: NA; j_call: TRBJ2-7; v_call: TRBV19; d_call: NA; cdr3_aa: CASSLRQGYEQYF
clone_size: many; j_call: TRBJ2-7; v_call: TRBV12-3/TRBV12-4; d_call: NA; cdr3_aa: CASRGRNYEQYF
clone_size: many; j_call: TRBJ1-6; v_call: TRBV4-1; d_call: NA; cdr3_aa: CASSQDRGSEGVALFYNSPLHF
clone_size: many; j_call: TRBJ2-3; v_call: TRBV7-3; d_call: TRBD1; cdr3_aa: CASSFNRGETDTQYF
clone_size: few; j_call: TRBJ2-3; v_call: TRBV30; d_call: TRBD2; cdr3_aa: CAWSVGAGREDTQYF
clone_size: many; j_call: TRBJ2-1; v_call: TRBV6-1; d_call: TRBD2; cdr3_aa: CASTQRESGSVTYNEQFF
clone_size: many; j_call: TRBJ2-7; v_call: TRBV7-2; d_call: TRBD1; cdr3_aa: CASSSGQGHYEQYF
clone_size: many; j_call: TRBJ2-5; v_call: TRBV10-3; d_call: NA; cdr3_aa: CAISPLRDGLETQYF
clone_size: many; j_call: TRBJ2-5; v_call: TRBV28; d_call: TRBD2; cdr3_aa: CASSRGLAGGETQYF
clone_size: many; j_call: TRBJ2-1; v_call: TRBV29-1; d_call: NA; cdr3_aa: CSVSGRKFSYNEQFF
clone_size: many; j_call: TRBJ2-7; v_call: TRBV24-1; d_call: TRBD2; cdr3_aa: CATSRLAGEEQYF
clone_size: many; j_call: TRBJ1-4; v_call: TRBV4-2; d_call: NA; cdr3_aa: CASSAPGLNEKLFF
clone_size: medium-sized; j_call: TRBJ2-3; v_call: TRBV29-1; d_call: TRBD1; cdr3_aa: CSETGDTDTQYF
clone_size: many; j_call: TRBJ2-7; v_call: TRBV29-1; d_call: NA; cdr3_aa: CSVEGTESSYEQYF
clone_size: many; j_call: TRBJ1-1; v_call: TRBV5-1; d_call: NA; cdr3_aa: CASSLATGLEAFF
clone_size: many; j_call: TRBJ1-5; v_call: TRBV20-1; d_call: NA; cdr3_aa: CSARPISGRSQHF
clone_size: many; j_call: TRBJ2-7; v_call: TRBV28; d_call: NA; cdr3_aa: CASSLSPPRYEQYF
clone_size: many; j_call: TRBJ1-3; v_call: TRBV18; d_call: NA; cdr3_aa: CASSPLSGNTIYF
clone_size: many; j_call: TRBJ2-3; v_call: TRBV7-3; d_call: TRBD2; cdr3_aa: CASSLLNMERGGTDTQYF
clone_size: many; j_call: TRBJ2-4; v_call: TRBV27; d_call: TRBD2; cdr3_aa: CASSPGTSGWLAKNIQYF
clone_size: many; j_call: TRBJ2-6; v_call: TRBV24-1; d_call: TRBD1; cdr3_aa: CATSDYRGTGANVLTF
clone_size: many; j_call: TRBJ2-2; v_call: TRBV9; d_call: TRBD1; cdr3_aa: CASSANPEGQGVPGELFF
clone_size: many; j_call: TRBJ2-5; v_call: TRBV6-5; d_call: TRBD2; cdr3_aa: CASSFPGLAGGQRKTQYF
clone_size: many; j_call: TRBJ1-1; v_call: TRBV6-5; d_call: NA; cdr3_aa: CASSFEGLNTEAFF
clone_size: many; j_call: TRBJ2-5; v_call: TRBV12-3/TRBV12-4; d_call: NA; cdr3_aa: CASTRGGTQETQYF
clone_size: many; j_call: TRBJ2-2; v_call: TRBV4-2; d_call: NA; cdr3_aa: CASSQGPRQVSGELFF